These 4 T cell receptor beta chains originate from one sample sequenced in a study of blood T cell repertoires in COVID-19. Data came from immunoSEQ multiplex PCR; TCRdb stores just in-frame clones and leaves some out. The sample has about 61,000 clones, approximately 83% seen once. The sequenced sample consisted of peripheral blood. These receptors were taken from a human donor in a cohort sampled during active COVID-19.

In its sample, this clone was seen a few times. The gene calls are TRBV4-2 and TRBJ2-7, with D perhaps TRBD2 (6 bases). The CDR3 extends over 17 amino acids. Germline V gene lookup returns CDR1 LGHNA and CDR2 YNFKEQ. V was pared by 1 base and J by 7 bases, with 23 bases between. The CDR3 loop is CASSQGPTGLTIREQYF. As DNA, the CDR3 is TGTGCCAGCAGCCAAGGGCCGACGGGACTGACAATACGGGAGCAGTACTTC.

The J gene is TRBJ1-2, the V gene TRBV6-5; 7 bases map to TRBD1. The CDR3 covers 14 residues. In germline, CDR1 is MNHEY, CDR2 SVGAGI. After removal of 0 bases from V and 6 bases from J, the junction contained 4 bases not matched to a gene. CDR3 region: CASSYSIRGNGYTF. Here the CDR3 DNA reads TGTGCCAGCAGTTACTCGATCAGGGGGAATGGCTACACCTTC.

The chain employs TRBV3-1 (or the pseudogene TRBV3-2) and TRBJ1-6; D may be TRBD1 (5 bases). This CDR3 spans 14 amino acids. The V end was cut by 4 bases, the J end by 10 bases, with 14 bases between. In germline, CDR1 is LGHDT, CDR2 YNNKEL (reference sequence). The CDR3 protein is CASSPLGGFSPLHF. Written as DNA, the CDR3 is TGTGCCAGCAGCCCCCTGGGGGGGTTCTCACCCCTCCACTTT.

The J gene is TRBJ2-7, the V gene TRBV29-1, with a tentative D call TRBD1 (5 bases). The germline CDR1 and CDR2 sequences are SQVTM and ANQGSEA. Trimming cost V 7 bases and J 2 bases, with 18 bases left between them. The CDR3 runs 14 residues. CDR3 bases: TGCAGCGCTAAAGGACACTACTTTCCCTACGAGCAGTACTTC. Amino acid sequence: CSAKGHYFPYEQYF.